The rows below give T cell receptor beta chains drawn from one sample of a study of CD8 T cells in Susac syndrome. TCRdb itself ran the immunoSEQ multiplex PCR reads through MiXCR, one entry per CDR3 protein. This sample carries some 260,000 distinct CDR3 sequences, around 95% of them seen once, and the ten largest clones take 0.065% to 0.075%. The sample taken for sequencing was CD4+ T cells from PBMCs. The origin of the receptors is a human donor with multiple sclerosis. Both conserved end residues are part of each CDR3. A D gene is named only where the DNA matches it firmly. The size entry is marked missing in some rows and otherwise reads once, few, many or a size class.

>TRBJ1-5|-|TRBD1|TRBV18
TGTGCCAGCTCACCACTCCACAGGGGAGATCAGCCCCAGCATTTT
CASSPLHRGDQPQHF
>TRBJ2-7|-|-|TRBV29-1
TGCAGCGTTGAAACAGGGAGCGGAGCCTTCTACGAGCAGTACTTC
CSVETGSGAFYEQYF
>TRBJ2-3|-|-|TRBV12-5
TGTGCTAGTGGTTTGGCTACCCGGGCTACCAGCACAGATACGCAGTATTTT
CASGLATRATSTDTQYF
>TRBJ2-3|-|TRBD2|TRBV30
TGTGCCTGGAGTGTACCTAGCGGGGGTGTTGTTGGCGTAGATACGCAGTATTTT
CAWSVPSGGVVGVDTQYF
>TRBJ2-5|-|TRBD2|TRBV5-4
TGTGCCAGCAGCCGGACTAGCGGGGGGGAAGAGACCCAGTACTTC
CASSRTSGGEETQYF
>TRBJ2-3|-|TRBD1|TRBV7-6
TGTGCCAGCAGCCGCCGGGACAGGGGTGTCGATACGCAGTATTTT
CASSRRDRGVDTQYF
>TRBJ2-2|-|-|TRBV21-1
TGTGCCAGCAGCATGCGCCGGTGCCCGAACACCGGGGAGCTGTTTTTT
CASSMRRCPNTGELFF
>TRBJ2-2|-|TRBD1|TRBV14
TGTGCCAGCAGCCGAACAGGGGGCTACACCGGGGAGCTGTTTTTT
CASSRTGGYTGELFF
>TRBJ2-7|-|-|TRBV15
TGTGCCACCAGCAGAGGGACCACATACGAGCAGTACTTC
CATSRGTTYEQYF
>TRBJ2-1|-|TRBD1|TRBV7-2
TGTGCCAGCTCCGGGACAGGGGTCTACAATGAGCAGTTCTTC
CASSGTGVYNEQFF
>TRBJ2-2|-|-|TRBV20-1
TGCAGTGCTAGAGATCTCTGGGAGGGGGAGGCCACCGGGGAGCTGTTTTTT
CSARDLWEGEATGELFF
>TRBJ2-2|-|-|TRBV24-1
TGTGCCACCAGTGATTTGCATAGTGCCTACACCGGGGAGCTGTTTTTT
CATSDLHSAYTGELFF
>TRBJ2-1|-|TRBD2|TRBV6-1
TGTGCCAGCAGTGCCGGAGGGGTACCCGCGGGAGGGAGAAATGAGCAGTTCTTC
CASSAGGVPAGGRNEQFF
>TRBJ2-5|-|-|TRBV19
TGTGCCAGTAGTCCCCGAAGAGTTGCTAGTAGTGGAGAGACCCAGTACTTC
CASSPRRVASSGETQYF
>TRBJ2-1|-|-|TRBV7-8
TGTGCCAGCAGCTCAACAAGGGGCGCCTACAATGAGCAGTTCTTC
CASSSTRGAYNEQFF
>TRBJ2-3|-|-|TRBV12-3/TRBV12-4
TGTGCCAGCAAGGGGAGTGGAGATACGCAGTATTTT
CASKGSGDTQYF
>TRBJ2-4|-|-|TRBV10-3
TGTGCCATCAGCCAGCCGGGGGAAGCCAAAAACATTCAGTACTTC
CAISQPGEAKNIQYF
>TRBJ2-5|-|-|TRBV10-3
TGTGCCATCAGTGACGGAAGCCAAGAGACCCAGTACTTC
CAISDGSQETQYF
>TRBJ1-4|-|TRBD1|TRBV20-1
TGCAGTGCCACCGGGACAGGGCTCGAAAAACTGTTTTTT
CSATGTGLEKLFF
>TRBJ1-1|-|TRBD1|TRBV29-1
TGCAGCAGCGGACAGGGATCTGACACTGAAGCTTTCTTT
CSSGQGSDTEAFF
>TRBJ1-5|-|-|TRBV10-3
TGTGCCATCAGTGAGTCTGGTCGTAACAGCAATCAGCCCCAGCATTTT
CAISESGRNSNQPQHF
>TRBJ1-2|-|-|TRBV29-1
TGCAGCGTTGAAGATCAGACATCTCGGAGTGGCTACACCTTC
CSVEDQTSRSGYTF
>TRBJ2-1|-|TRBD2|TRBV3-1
TGTGCCAGCAGAGCTACTAGCGGGACCTACAATGAGCAGTTCTTC
CASRATSGTYNEQFF
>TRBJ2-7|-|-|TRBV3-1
TGTGCCAGCAGCCAGGGATTGGGCTCCTACGAGCAGTACTTC
CASSQGLGSYEQYF
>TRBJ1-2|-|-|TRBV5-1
TGCGCCAGCAGCTTGGTTGGGGGCGAAGACTATGGCTACACCTTC
CASSLVGGEDYGYTF
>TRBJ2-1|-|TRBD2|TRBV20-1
TGCAGTGCTAGAGCCGCGGCTAGCGGCGCCTACAATGAGCAGTTCTTC
CSARAAASGAYNEQFF
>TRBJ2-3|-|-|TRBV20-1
TGCAGCAGTCCGCTGAGCCGCACAGATACGCAGTATTTT
CSSPLSRTDTQYF
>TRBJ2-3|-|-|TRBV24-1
TGTGCCACCACCTTGATAATGGGGATGGAGAGGCCAGATACGCAGTATTTT
CATTLIMGMERPDTQYF
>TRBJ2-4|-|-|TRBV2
TGTGCCAGCAGTGAAATGGTTGGGCCGAGAAACATTCAGTACTTC
CASSEMVGPRNIQYF
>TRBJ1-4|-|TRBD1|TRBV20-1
TGCAGTGCAGCGGGACAGGGGGGTGAAAAACTGTTTTTT
CSAAGQGGEKLFF
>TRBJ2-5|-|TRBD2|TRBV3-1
TGTGCCAGCAGCCATGTACTAGCGGGGGGGGAGGAGACCCAGTACTTC
CASSHVLAGGEETQYF
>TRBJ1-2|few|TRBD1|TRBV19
TGTGCCAGTAGTATCCAGGGGGCAGGTGGTGGCTACACCTTC
CASSIQGAGGGYTF
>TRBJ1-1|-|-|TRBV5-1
TGCGCCAGCAGCTACGGACATCAGAACACTGAAGCTTTCTTT
CASSYGHQNTEAFF
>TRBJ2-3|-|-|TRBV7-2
TGTGCCAGCAGCATACAGGGAGGTTCGTTCGCAGATACGCAGTATTTT
CASSIQGGSFADTQYF
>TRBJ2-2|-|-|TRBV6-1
TGTGCCAGCAACCAAGGGCAGGGACTTCCGAACACCGGGGAGCTGTTTTTT
CASNQGQGLPNTGELFF
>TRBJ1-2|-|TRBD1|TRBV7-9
TGTGCCAGCAGCGAGAGGACAGGTGACTATGGCTACACCTTC
CASSERTGDYGYTF
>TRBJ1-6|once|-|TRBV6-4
TGTGCCAGCGGAGACACCTATTCACCCCTCCACTTT
CASGDTYSPLHF
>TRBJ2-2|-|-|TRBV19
TGTGCCAGTAGAATCCTGTTGGGGACCGGGGAGCTGTTTTTT
CASRILLGTGELFF
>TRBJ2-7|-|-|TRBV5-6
TGTGCCAGCAGCTTGGCGCTGGACCCCCAGTACGAGCAGTACTTC
CASSLALDPQYEQYF
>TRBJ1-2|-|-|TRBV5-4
TGTGCCAGCAGCTTGGCCCCGCGGGGGGGGCGCGATGGCTACACCTTC
CASSLAPRGGRDGYTF
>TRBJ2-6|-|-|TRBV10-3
TGTGCCATCAGTGAGTCGATCTCTGGGGCCAACGTCCTGACTTTC
CAISESISGANVLTF
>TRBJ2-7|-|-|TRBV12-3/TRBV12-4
TGTGCCAGCAGAGATAACAGCGGAGGGAACTACGAGCAGTACTTC
CASRDNSGGNYEQYF
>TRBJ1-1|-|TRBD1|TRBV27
TGTGCCAGCAGTCCCTCAACAGGGGGGATAACTGAAGCTTTCTTT
CASSPSTGGITEAFF
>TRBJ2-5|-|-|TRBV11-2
TGTGCCAGCAGCTTAGATGAGGCCGCCCGTGGGACCCAGTACTTC
CASSLDEAARGTQYF
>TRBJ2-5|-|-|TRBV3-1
TGTGCCAGCAGCCATTGGGGACCCCAAGAGACCCAGTACTTC
CASSHWGPQETQYF
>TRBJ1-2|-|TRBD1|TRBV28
TGTGCCAGCAGAGAACAGGGGAGCGCGGCTGGCTACACCTTC
CASREQGSAAGYTF
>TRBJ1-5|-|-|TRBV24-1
TGTGCCACCAGTGACGTATCGGGGGGCGGACTCCATGATTATCAGCCCCAGCATTTT
CATSDVSGGGLHDYQPQHF
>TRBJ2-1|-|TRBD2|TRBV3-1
TGTGCCAGCAGCCAGGGGACTACGAGTGAGCAGTTCTTC
CASSQGTTSEQFF
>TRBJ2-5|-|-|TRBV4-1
TGCGCCAGCAGCCGGGAGAACTGGGAGACCCAGTACTTC
CASSRENWETQYF